The 21 T cell receptor beta chains given below trace back to one sample, sequenced in a study of high-grade serous ovarian cancer treatment subgroups. Only in-frame clones appear in the TCRdb table, and some are missing; sequencing was by immunoSEQ multiplex PCR. The data contain around 30,000 clones, about 86% of them seen just once; the ten biggest clones take up 2.1%. Tumor samples were taken before definitive surgery or chemotherapy. Sequencing input: tumor tissue. All receptors come from a human donor with high-grade serous ovarian cancer.

This chain joins TRBV10-1 and TRBJ2-2; 7 positions match TRBD2. The CDR3 sequence is 13 residues long. CDR1 and CDR2 (germline): WNHNN, SYGVQD (reference sequence). The J segment lost 3 bases and the V segment lost 10 bases, leaving 5 bases of the junction unmatched. CDR3 region: CATGTTYTGELFF. The CDR3 coding sequence is TGCGCCACCGGGACTACCTACACCGGGGAGCTGTTTTTT.

The genes are TRBV7-2 and TRBJ2-3; D remains unclear. CDR1 is SGHTA and CDR2 is FQGNSA in the germline V gene. Trimming left V 5 bases short and J 8 bases short, with 11 bases between. CDR3 size: 12 residues. This CDR3 reads CASSPAVGTQYF. Here the CDR3 DNA reads TGTGCCAGCAGCCCCGCGGTGGGTACGCAGTATTTT.

This chain joins TRBV5-6 and TRBJ2-3; no clear D. This CDR3 contains 14 residues. V dropped 3 bases and J dropped 6 bases, with 14 bases sitting between them. Germline loops: CDR1 SGHDT, CDR2 YYEEEE. The CDR3 sequence: CASSSPRQGDTQYF. CDR3 sequence (DNA): TGTGCCAGCAGCTCCCCAAGACAAGGGGATACGCAGTATTTT.

This clone was counted only a few times. CDR3 region: CASSRDSQETQYF. CDR3 sequence (DNA): TGTGCCAGCAGTAGGGACAGTCAAGAGACCCAGTACTTC. This chain uses TRBV5-4 with TRBJ2-5; 7 bases align to TRBD1. V was clipped by 5 bases and J by 2 bases; unmatched bases: 3. CDR1 and CDR2 (germline): SGHNT, YYREEE (reference sequence). The CDR3 consists of 13 residues.

The gene calls are TRBV19 and TRBJ2-5, with D tentatively TRBD2 (5 bases). The CDR3 contains 16 residues. CDR1 and CDR2 from the germline V gene are LNHDA and SQIVND (reference sequence). The germline V and J ends were trimmed by 4 bases and 1 base, with 16 bases remaining between them. Written as DNA, the CDR3 is TGTGCCAGTAGTACGTCTGGGCGGGCGGGCCAAGAGACCCAGTACTTC. Protein: CASSTSGRAGQETQYF. Full variable domain (rest looked up from reference TRBV19 and TRBJ2-5): DGGITQSPKYLFRKEGQNVTLSCEQNLNHDAMYWYRQDPGQGLRLIYYSQIVNDFQKGDIAEGYSVSREKKESFPLTVTSAQKNPTAFYLCASSTSGRAGQETQYFGPGTRLLVL.

V gene TRBV29-1 combines with J gene TRBJ1-6; 9 nucleotides line up with TRBD1. CDR1 is SQVTM, CDR2 ANQGSEA, per germline. The CDR3 spans 13 residues. Trimming took 5 bases from V and 7 from J; bases not matched to a gene: 3. The CDR3, as DNA: TGCAGCGTTTACAGGGGGCCAAATTCACCCCTCCACTTT. Protein product: CSVYRGPNSPLHF. Looking up the rest from reference TRBV29-1 and TRBJ1-6 gives the full variable domain: SAVISQKPSRDICQRGTSLTIQCQVDSQVTMMFWYRQQPGQSLTLIATANQGSEATYESGFVIDKFPISRPNLTFSTLTVSNMSPEDSSIYLCSVYRGPNSPLHFGNGTRLTVT.

CDR3 in DNA: TGTGCCAGCAGCCCCCAGACCCTGGGCGAGCAGTACTTC. Its protein product is CASSPQTLGEQYF. J is TRBJ2-7 and V is TRBV9; D unresolved. Germline V lookup: CDR1 SGDLS, CDR2 YYNGEE. The V end lost 4 bases, the J end lost 6 bases, and 14 bases lay between the germline ends. The CDR3 sequence is 13 residues long.

The chain recombines TRBV7-8 with TRBJ1-3; D is unresolved. The germline CDR1 and CDR2 sequences are SGHVS and FQNEAQ. V lost 3 bases and J 0 bases, leaving 6 bases between the germline ends. This CDR3 is 14 amino acids long. CDR3 bases: TGTGCCAGCAGCTTTAGGAGCTCTGGAAACACCATATATTTT. Protein product: CASSFRSSGNTIYF.

A note on this clone: The junction and the germline gene differ at one end; a read error may be behind it. V usage is TRBV7-9 and J usage is TRBJ2-7; D gene unclear. CDR1 and CDR2 (germline): SEHNR, FQNEAQ (reference sequence). This CDR3 contains 14 residues. CDR3 sequence reads: CASSLESTSYEQYF. The DNA for the CDR3 is TGTGCCAGCAGCTTAGAAAGCACATCCTATGAGCAGTACTTC.

The chain joins TRBV21-1 to TRBJ1-1. TRBV21-1 is assigned pseudogene status. This CDR3 comprises 14 residues. The CDR3 DNA reads TGTGCCAGCAGCAAAAGGGGACTGAACACTGAAGCTTTCTTT. This encodes CASSKRGLNTEAFF.

CDR3 bases: TGCAGCGTTGACCCCTTGTTGGAGACCCAGTACTTC. This translates into CSVDPLLETQYF. This chain links TRBV29-1 with TRBJ2-5, with no clear D. The V end was cut by 3 bases, the J end by 5 bases, with 10 bases between. This CDR3 comprises 12 residues. CDR1 is SQVTM and CDR2 is ANQGSEA in the germline V gene. Filled out from reference TRBV29-1 and TRBJ2-5, the complete variable domain reads SAVISQKPSRDICQRGTSLTIQCQVDSQVTMMFWYRQQPGQSLTLIATANQGSEATYESGFVIDKFPISRPNLTFSTLTVSNMSPEDSSIYLCSVDPLLETQYFGPGTRLLVL.

The chain joins TRBV5-6 to TRBJ2-1; TRBD2 matches 8 bases. Germline-derived CDR1 and CDR2 are SGHDT and YYEEEE. The CDR3 totals 15 residues. V lost 4 bases to trimming and J lost 0 bases; unmatched junction nucleotides: 3. The CDR3 DNA is TGTGCCAGCAGCACGGGGACTAGCTCCTACAATGAGCAGTTCTTC. Translated, it gives CASSTGTSSYNEQFF.

This clone has more than one count but fewer than ten. V usage is TRBV19 and J usage is TRBJ1-5; TRBD1 matches at 7 bases. Germline V lookup: CDR1 LNHDA, CDR2 SQIVND (reference sequence). The CDR3 is 14 residues long. V lost 7 bases, J lost 5 bases, and 8 bases stayed unmatched. The CDR3 sequence: CASKRQGSHQPQHF. CDR3 sequence (DNA): TGTGCCAGTAAAAGACAGGGTTCACATCAGCCCCAGCATTTT.

This sequence joins TRBV30 and TRBJ2-7, with unresolved D. CDR1 is GTSNPN and CDR2 is SVGIG in the germline V gene (reference sequence). The V gene lost 0 bases and the J gene lost 1 base, with 4 bases spanning the gap. This CDR3 region has 12 residues. The CDR3 region has the DNA TGTGCCTGGAGTGTACCATCCTACGAGCAGTACTTC. Translating gives CAWSVPSYEQYF.

The gene calls are TRBV7-2 and TRBJ1-6; D remains unclear. Germline CDR1 reads SGHTA; CDR2 reads FQGNSA. Between the trimmed V and J ends, which lost 1 base and 8 bases, there was a span of 12 bases. The CDR3 is made up of 15 amino acids. As DNA, the CDR3 is TGTGCCAGCAGCTTAGGGACCGCTAGAGATTCACCCCTCCACTTT. Its protein product is CASSLGTARDSPLHF.

This clone has a handful of counts. This chain uses TRBV6-6 with TRBJ1-1, with no clear D. With 9 bases removed from V and 1 base from J, the gap between germline ends came to 12 bases. This CDR3 is built from 13 residues. Germline lookup yields CDR1 MNHNY and CDR2 SVGAGI (reference sequence). The CDR3 nucleotides read TGTGCCAGTCAAGACGGCCAGAACACTGAAGCTTTCTTT. This gives the protein CASQDGQNTEAFF.

This rearrangement joins TRBV21-1 to TRBJ2-3; TRBD2 is taken as the D call from the table, unchecked against the DNA. TRBV21-1 is designated a pseudogene. The CDR3 has 16 residues. This chain's CDR3 is CASSKKDVEGTDTQYF. DNA for the CDR3: TGTGCCAGCAGCAAGAAGGACGTAGAGGGTACAGATACGCAGTATTTT.

The gene calls are TRBV5-6 and TRBJ2-3, with 7 bases aligning to TRBD1. Germline lookup yields CDR1 SGHDT and CDR2 YYEEEE. This CDR3 is built from 12 residues. V trimming: 0 bases; J trimming: 9 bases; junction bases outside the gene matches: 1. The CDR3 region is CASSLDRGTQYF. In DNA, the CDR3 is TGTGCCAGCAGCTTGGACAGGGGAACGCAGTATTTT.

The genes are TRBV5-1 and TRBJ2-5; D is tentatively TRBD1 or TRBD2 (5 bases each). The CDR3 totals 14 residues. The ends were cut back, 4 bases at V and 2 bases at J, with 12 bases in the middle. Looked up from germline, CDR1 is SGHRS and CDR2 is YFSETQ. The CDR3 region is CASSRREGQETQYF. Here the CDR3 DNA reads TGCGCCAGCAGCAGACGAGAGGGGCAAGAGACCCAGTACTTC.

The rearrangement uses TRBV4-1 and TRBJ1-5, with D possibly matching TRBD1 (5 bases). V was shortened by 1 base and J by 3 bases, with 10 bases between the two germline ends. The CDR3 runs to 15 residues. Germline V gene data show CDR1 as MGHRA and CDR2 as YSYEKL. CDR3 in amino acids: CASSQVGALNQPQHF. CDR3 bases: TGCGCCAGCAGCCAAGTAGGGGCCCTCAATCAGCCCCAGCATTTT.

This clone was recorded a few times. The V call is TRBV19, the J call TRBJ2-3, with 11 bases identical to TRBD1. The CDR3 length is 15 residues. Per germline, CDR1 LNHDA and CDR2 SQIVND (reference sequence). V was clipped by 4 bases and J by 4 bases; unmatched bases: 4. In nucleotides, the CDR3 is TGTGCCAGTAGTAGGACAGGGGGCCGTGCAGATACGCAGTATTTT. This translates into CASSRTGGRADTQYF.